This paragraph covers one T cell receptor beta chain sequence. The target antigen is unknown. Time point of the sample: week 5, during vaccination. Vaccinated patients received 300 ug of mutant IDH1 20-mer peptide per dose, with topical imiquimod. The sample is drawn from a study of a mutant IDH1 vaccine in newly diagnosed glioma. Study in general: Investigators started vaccination 4-6 weeks after radiotherapy alone, or with temozolomide cycles. There were about 62% males and around 38% females among treated patients, whose mean age was about 41 years.

The method was immunoSEQ multiplex PCR; TCRdb's version includes in-frame clones alone and lacks a portion of them. The repertoire holds 50,000 to 60,000 clones, with around 80% as singletons. The sequencing here drew on PBMCs, taken from a glioma patient whose treatment included an IDH1 peptide vaccine. This sequence was found in a man aged 50-60 years with glioma.

The CDR3 is CASSPGQGLFQPQHF. The CDR3 region has the DNA TGTGCCAGCTCACCAGGGCAGGGATTATTTCAGCCCCAGCATTTT. The chain carries TRBV18 and TRBJ1-5, with D possibly matching TRBD1 (5 bases). V lost 2 bases and J 6 bases, leaving 14 bases between the germline ends. From germline, CDR1 is KGHSH and CDR2 LQKENI. There are 15 residues in the CDR3. Combining the CDR3 with reference TRBV18 and TRBJ1-5 gives the whole variable domain NAGVMQNPRHLVRRRGQEARLRCSPMKGHSHVYWYRQLPEEGLKFMVYLQKENIIDESGMPKERFSAEFPKEGPSILRIQQVVRGDSAAYFCASSPGQGLFQPQHFGDGTRLSIL.